The entry that follows covers one TCR beta chain sequence. This entry belongs to a study of blood T cell repertoires in COVID-19. Overall study: Whether acute or convalescent, the COVID-19 samples came from the United States, Italy and Spain.

Recovered participants had two consecutive negative NP/OP PCR tests, healthcare professional clearance, or symptom resolution. As handled by the study authors: Quantification of nucleated cells was approximated via reference gene primer amplification. Sequencing was performed with immunoSEQ multiplex PCR; in TCRdb, only in-frame clones are kept and a portion is missing. V and J calls and clone size are copied from that table; D and trimming were computed from the DNA. This table has about 280,000 clones, 88% appearing once. The V and J ends lost 5 bases and 1 base respectively, with 11 bases between them. Per germline, CDR1 SGHVS and CDR2 FQNEAQ. The CDR3 is 14 amino acids.

This chain uses TRBV7-8 with TRBJ1-1; D is ambiguous. Specimen: PBMCs or T cells enriched from blood (not recorded which). The origin of this receptor is a woman aged 25-40 years who had recovered from COVID-19. The CDR3 DNA is TGTGCCAGCAGCCTGAGGTCCAAGAACACTGAAGCTTTCTTT. Residues: CASSLRSKNTEAFF.